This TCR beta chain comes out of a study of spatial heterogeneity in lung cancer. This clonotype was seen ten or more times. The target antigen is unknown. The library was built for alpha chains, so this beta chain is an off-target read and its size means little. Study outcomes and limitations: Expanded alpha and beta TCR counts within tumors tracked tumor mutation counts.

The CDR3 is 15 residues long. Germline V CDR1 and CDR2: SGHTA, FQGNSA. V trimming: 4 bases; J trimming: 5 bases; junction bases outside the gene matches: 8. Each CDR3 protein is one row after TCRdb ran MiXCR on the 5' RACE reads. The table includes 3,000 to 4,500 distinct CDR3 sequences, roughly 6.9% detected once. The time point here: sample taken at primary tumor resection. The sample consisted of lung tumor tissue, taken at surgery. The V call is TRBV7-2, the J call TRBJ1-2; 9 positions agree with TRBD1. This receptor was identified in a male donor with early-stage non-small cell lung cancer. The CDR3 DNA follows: TGTGCCAGCAGCTCCGGACAGGGGACGAGATATGGCTACACCTTC. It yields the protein CASSSGQGTRYGYTF.